Following are 17 T cell receptor beta chains from one sample sequenced in a study of vaccination effects on CD4 cells after COVID-19. Before sequencing took place, the ViraFEST assay used viral peptide pools to expand antigen-specific CD4+ T cells. Investigators separated out CD4+ T cells once approximately 11 days of culture had passed. PCR confirmed that the person was infected with SARS-CoV-2 between March and December 2020. Some clones are missing from TCRdb's copy, which holds only in-frame ones; the method was immunoSEQ multiplex PCR. The sample has around 49,000 clones, around 72% seen once; the top ten hold 25% to 40%. These receptors' targets are unknown. This specimen was CD4+ T cells from PBMCs cultured with a peptide pool, taken before COVID-19 vaccination. These receptor sequences come from a human donor who had a prior SARS-CoV-2 infection.

This clone was observed once. The J gene is TRBJ1-1, the V gene TRBV5-1; weak D call: TRBD1 (5 bases). The CDR3 has 14 residues. Looked up from germline, CDR1 is SGHRS and CDR2 is YFSETQ. Trimming pared 1 base from V and 3 bases from J, leaving 10 bases between. CDR3 DNA sequence: TGCGCCAGCAGCTTGTATGGGGGGGACACTGAAGCTTTCTTT. As protein: CASSLYGGDTEAFF.

In nucleotides, the CDR3 is TGTGCCAGCAGTCTCATCACAGGGGCCTCCTACGAGCAGTACTTC. It translates to CASSLITGASYEQYF. The V and J genes are TRBV27 and TRBJ2-7; 7 positions agree with TRBD1. Germline CDR1 is MNHEY and CDR2 is SMNVEV (reference sequence). The CDR3 consists of 15 residues. After removal of 5 bases from V and 0 bases from J, the junction contained 7 bases not matched to a gene.

V and J are TRBV5-4 and TRBJ2-1; maybe TRBD2 (6 bases). CDR1 and CDR2 (germline): SGHNT, YYREEE (reference sequence). The CDR3 spans 16 residues. Trimming removed 0 bases at V and 4 bases at J, with 14 bases between. DNA for the CDR3: TGTGCCAGCAGCTTGGGGGGGACGGGACTTTACAATGAGCAGTTCTTC. Residues: CASSLGGTGLYNEQFF.

The chain is built from TRBV12-3 or TRBV12-4 and TRBJ2-7; possibly TRBD1 for D (6 bases). V shed 3 bases and J shed 6 bases, with 9 bases lying between them. The CDR3 has 12 residues. The CDR3 region is CASSFLGGEQYF. The CDR3 coding sequence is TGTGCCAGCAGTTTTTTAGGGGGCGAGCAGTACTTC.

V gene TRBV7-2 combines with J gene TRBJ2-3; 9 nucleotides agree with TRBD2. Unmatched junction bases numbered 9, after V lost 1 base and J lost 7 bases. The germline CDR1 and CDR2 sequences are SGHTA and FQGNSA. The CDR3 is 16 residues long. CDR3 sequence (DNA): TGTGCCAGCAGCTTAGGGGGAGCGGGAGGCGGGTATACGCAGTATTTT. Encoded protein: CASSLGGAGGGYTQYF.

J is TRBJ2-1 and V is TRBV6-2 or TRBV6-3, with D unclear. This CDR3 spans 12 amino acids. V was pared by 6 bases and J by 12 bases, with 15 bases between. Germline CDR1 and CDR2: MNHEY and SVGEGT. For the CDR3, the DNA is TGTGCCAGCAGCGAAACCTTGAGAGGGCAGTTCTTC. Translated: CASSETLRGQFF.

The genes are TRBV20-1 and TRBJ2-1; a possible D gene is TRBD2 (5 bases). The length of the CDR3 is 11 residues. Trimming pared 5 bases from V and 4 bases from J, leaving 6 bases between. CDR1 and CDR2 from the germline V gene are DFQATT and SNEGSKA (reference sequence). The CDR3 here is CSAAGYNEQFF. CDR3 sequence (DNA): TGCAGTGCTGCGGGTTACAATGAGCAGTTCTTC.

This clone was detected once. This chain joins TRBV9 and TRBJ2-7; 9 bases match TRBD1. The CDR3 is 14 residues long. Germline CDR1 is SGDLS and CDR2 is YYNGEE. V dropped 4 bases and J dropped 0; count of bases not matched to a gene: 2. CDR3 loop: CASSTGQGSYEQYF. CDR3 coding DNA: TGTGCCAGCAGCACGGGACAGGGCTCCTACGAGCAGTACTTC.

This clone has a single count. The chain employs TRBV18 and TRBJ1-2; 9 nucleotides align to TRBD1. Germline CDR1 and CDR2: KGHSH and LQKENI. The V gene end was trimmed by 6 bases and the J gene end by 3 bases; junction bases not matched to a gene: 8. CDR3 size: 15 residues. CDR3 in DNA: TGTGCCAGCTCCCGGGACAGGGCTTCCTACTATGGCTACACCTTC. It specifies CASSRDRASYYGYTF.

This chain uses TRBV19 with TRBJ2-5; 7 nucleotides line up with TRBD2. Germline V gives CDR1 LNHDA, CDR2 SQIVND (reference sequence). The CDR3 runs 13 residues. J was trimmed by 5 bases and V by 3 bases; bases with no gene match: 3. CDR3 in DNA: TGTGCCAGTAGTATTAGGGAGGGGGAGACCCAGTACTTC. Translating gives CASSIREGETQYF.

In its sample, this clone was seen a few times. The chain carries TRBV10-3 and TRBJ2-2, with 13 nucleotides matching TRBD2. V lost 5 bases, J lost 0 bases, and 3 bases stayed unmatched. The CDR3 extends over 17 amino acids. Germline V gene data show CDR1 as ENHRY and CDR2 as SYGVKD. CDR3 in amino acids: CAISPTSGGPNTGELFF. In DNA form, the CDR3 reads TGTGCCATCAGTCCGACTAGCGGGGGGCCGAACACCGGGGAGCTGTTTTTT.

The rearrangement links TRBV2 to TRBJ1-2; D perhaps matches TRBD1 (5 bases). The CDR3 is 13 residues long. V lost 3 bases and J 2 bases, leaving 7 bases between the germline ends. In germline, CDR1 is SNHLY, CDR2 FYNNEI. CDR3 sequence: CASSDEGNYGYTF. The CDR3 DNA follows: TGTGCCAGCAGTGACGAGGGGAACTATGGCTACACCTTC.

The V gene is TRBV10-3, the J gene TRBJ1-3; weak D call: TRBD1 (5 bases). V shed 6 bases and J shed 0 bases, with 9 bases lying between them. In germline, CDR1 is ENHRY, CDR2 SYGVKD. The CDR3 has 14 residues. The CDR3: CAIRGTSSGNTIYF. The CDR3, as DNA: TGTGCCATCAGGGGGACCTCCTCTGGAAACACCATATATTTT.

Comment on this clone: The junction differs from germline at one of its ends, possibly a read error. The chain uses TRBV3-1 (or the pseudogene TRBV3-2) and TRBJ2-1; D perhaps matches TRBD1 (5 bases). The germline CDR1 and CDR2 sequences are LGHDT and YNNKEL (reference sequence). The CDR3 covers 14 residues. DNA for the CDR3: TGTGCCAGCAGTCAAGTGATAGGGGACAATGAGCAGTTCTTC. Translated, it gives CASSQVIGDNEQFF.

V and J are TRBV3-1 (or the pseudogene TRBV3-2) and TRBJ2-7; D may be TRBD2 (6 bases). This CDR3 spans 14 amino acids. V was pared by 2 bases and J by 6 bases, with 14 bases between. Germline V gene data show CDR1 as LGHDT and CDR2 as YNNKEL (reference sequence). CDR3 in amino acids: CASSQSGRKVEQYF. The DNA for the CDR3 is TGTGCCAGCAGCCAATCCGGGAGAAAGGTCGAGCAGTACTTC.

This sequence joins TRBV4-2 and TRBJ2-3; tentatively, D is TRBD1 or TRBD2 (5 bases each). CDR1 and CDR2 (germline): LGHNA, YNFKEQ. The CDR3 covers 16 residues. Trimming stripped 0 bases from V and 2 bases from J, with 12 bases between. The CDR3 protein is CASSQDMYGTTDTQYF. In DNA form, the CDR3 reads TGTGCCAGCAGCCAAGATATGTACGGGACCACAGATACGCAGTATTTT.

The J gene is TRBJ1-2, the V gene TRBV5-4; 8 bases agree with TRBD1. Germline trimming cut 4 bases from V and 1 base from J; bases unmatched to any gene: 6. From germline, CDR1 is SGHNT and CDR2 YYREEE (reference sequence). The CDR3 runs to 15 residues. The CDR3 sequence is CASSLTGEGNYGYTF. CDR3 nucleotides: TGTGCCAGCAGCCTGACAGGGGAAGGTAACTATGGCTACACCTTC.